This T cell receptor (beta chain) comes out of a study of OX40 agonist ivuxolimab in advanced cancers. This clone was seen just once. Sequencing used immunoSEQ multiplex PCR; TCRdb keeps in-frame clones, though not all of them. The repertoire holds approximately 58,000 clones, about 81% seen once, with 2.1% in the top ten. Deletions cut 3 bases from V and 7 bases from J, with 21 bases between. This CDR3 contains 16 residues. Germline assignment: CDR1 MGHDK and CDR2 SYGVNS. The chain is built from TRBV25-1 and TRBJ2-5, with D perhaps given as TRBD1 or TRBD2 (5 bases each). The sequence was obtained from an adult with an advanced solid tumor such as melanoma, head and neck, liver or kidney cancer. Source: CD4+ or CD8+ T cells sorted from blood, taken in a trial of the OX40 agonist ivuxolimab. DNA for the CDR3: TGTGCCAGCAGTGATCTAAAAGGGACCAACCTAGCGACCCAGTACTTC. It codes for CASSDLKGTNLATQYF.